The 30 T cell receptor beta chains given below trace back to one sample, sequenced in a study of blood T cell repertoires in COVID-19. This table comes from immunoSEQ multiplex PCR, and its TCRdb copy is limited to in-frame clones, with some not included. Here the sample spans around 72,000 clones, about 91% being singletons. Sequencing was carried out using peripheral blood. These receptors were taken from a human donor with active COVID-19. The donor label of this sample is uncertain.

The V and J genes are TRBV7-2 and TRBJ2-3; D remains ambiguous. The CDR3 is 14 residues long. V was trimmed by 5 bases and J by 4 bases, leaving 13 bases between them. Germline lookup yields CDR1 SGHTA and CDR2 FQGNSA. In nucleotides, the CDR3 is TGTGCCAGCAGCCTCACCAGTTTACCAGATACGCAGTATTTT. The encoded protein is CASSLTSLPDTQYF.

The chain uses TRBV12-3 or TRBV12-4 and TRBJ1-3; TRBD1 matches 10 bases. With 6 bases clipped from V and 10 bases from J, the junction kept 6 bases outside the gene matches. The CDR3 is 13 residues long. The CDR3 loop reads CASRPGTGVTIYF. CDR3 in DNA: TGTGCCAGCAGACCCGGGACAGGGGTTACCATATATTTT.

The J gene is TRBJ1-5, the V gene TRBV27, with TRBD1 identical over 7 bases. Germline CDR1 MNHEY, CDR2 SMNVEV (reference sequence). The V segment lost 3 bases and the J segment 2 bases; nucleotides outside the gene matches: 1. The CDR3 is 14 residues long. CDR3 nucleotides: TGTGCCAGCAGTTTCACAGGGGGCAATCAGCCCCAGCATTTT. It translates to CASSFTGGNQPQHF.

The chain employs TRBV6-5 and TRBJ1-6; the D is unclear. V was pared by 2 bases and J by 7 bases, with 3 bases between. There are 12 residues in the CDR3. Germline CDR1 reads MNHEY; CDR2 reads SVGAGI. The CDR3 nucleotides are TGTGCCAGCAGTTACCTAAATTCACCCCTCCACTTT. Translated: CASSYLNSPLHF.

Here the CDR3 DNA reads TGTGCCAGCAGCCAACAGGGACACAATGAGCAGTTCTTC. Protein: CASSQQGHNEQFF. The rearrangement uses TRBV7-6 and TRBJ2-1; D possibly corresponds to TRBD1 (6 bases). Trimming removed 5 bases from V and 5 bases from J, with 10 bases in between. CDR3 length: 13 residues. Per germline, CDR1 SGHVS and CDR2 FNYEAQ.

This clone was counted between two and nine times. The V and J genes are TRBV7-9 and TRBJ1-6; no clear D gene. The germline V gene has CDR1 SEHNR and CDR2 FQNEAQ (reference sequence). V dropped 5 bases and J dropped 7 bases, with 15 bases sitting between them. This CDR3 is 15 amino acids long. The CDR3 sequence is CASSLGRLNNSPLHF. The CDR3 DNA reads as TGTGCCAGCAGCCTAGGGCGGCTGAACAATTCACCCCTCCACTTT.

The gene calls are TRBV7-9 and TRBJ2-1; 10 bases match TRBD2. V lost 5 bases to trimming and J lost 5 bases; unmatched junction nucleotides: 6. This CDR3 region has 15 residues. Germline CDR1 is SEHNR and CDR2 is FQNEAQ (reference sequence). Written as DNA, the CDR3 is TGTGCCAGCAGCCCGCTAGCGGGAGTCCACAATGAGCAGTTCTTC. Its protein is CASSPLAGVHNEQFF.

The chain links TRBV29-1 to TRBJ2-7; 7 bases agree with TRBD2. Germline V gene data show CDR1 as SQVTM and CDR2 as ANQGSEA. The V and J ends lost 4 bases and 2 bases, in that order; junction bases with no gene match: 5. The length of the CDR3 is 13 residues. CDR3 protein: CSVAASGPYEQYF. In DNA, the CDR3 is TGCAGCGTTGCGGCTAGCGGACCCTACGAGCAGTACTTC.

The rearrangement uses TRBV2 and TRBJ2-7; D call uncertain. This CDR3 comprises 15 residues. Trimming left V 0 bases short and J 2 bases short, with 11 bases between. Germline V gene data show CDR1 as SNHLY and CDR2 as FYNNEI. The CDR3 loop is CASSEAGTLAYEQYF. The CDR3 coding sequence is TGTGCCAGCAGTGAAGCGGGCACCTTAGCCTACGAGCAGTACTTC.

This chain links TRBV28 with TRBJ2-1; D ambiguous. CDR3 length: 12 residues. V lost 7 bases and J 9 bases, leaving 13 bases between the germline ends. Germline CDR1 and CDR2: MDHEN and SYDVKM. The CDR3: CASKIKSGEQFF. In DNA form, the CDR3 reads TGTGCCAGCAAAATTAAGAGTGGTGAGCAGTTCTTC.

Concerning this clone: Mismatch with germline at one junction end may stem from a read error. The chain joins TRBV28 to TRBJ1-2, with 7 bases that match TRBD1. The CDR3 contains 11 residues. Germline V lookup: CDR1 MDHEN, CDR2 SYDVKM. As DNA, the CDR3 is TGCGTATCGGGACAGAACTATGGCTACACCTTC. Protein sequence: CVSGQNYGYTF.

The chain carries TRBV25-1 and TRBJ2-7, with 10 bases aligning to TRBD2. Germline assignment: CDR1 MGHDK and CDR2 SYGVNS. The CDR3 is made up of 18 amino acids. Germline trimming cut 8 bases from V and 1 base from J; bases unmatched to any gene: 17. CDR3 protein: CASAPLAGVGQGSYEQYF. CDR3 bases: TGTGCCAGCGCTCCTCTAGCGGGAGTGGGTCAGGGATCCTACGAGCAGTACTTC.

This clone has a single count. The chain employs TRBV28 and TRBJ1-5; D is possibly TRBD1 (5 bases). The V gene lost 7 bases and the J gene lost 2 bases, with 9 bases spanning the gap. In germline, CDR1 is MDHEN, CDR2 SYDVKM. The CDR3 extends over 13 amino acids. The CDR3 loop reads CASIRGGNQPQHF. CDR3 nucleotide sequence: TGTGCCAGCATTAGGGGTGGCAATCAGCCCCAGCATTTT.

This sequence joins TRBV27 and TRBJ1-4; perhaps TRBD1 as D (6 bases). The CDR3 contains 15 residues. The V gene lost 5 bases and the J gene lost 3 bases, with 13 bases spanning the gap. Germline loops: CDR1 MNHEY, CDR2 SMNVEV (reference sequence). The CDR3 loop is CASSEQGLANEKLFF. CDR3 coding DNA: TGTGCCAGCAGTGAACAGGGATTGGCTAATGAAAAACTGTTTTTT.

The rearrangement uses TRBV5-1 and TRBJ1-3; 8 nucleotides agree with TRBD1. The CDR3 consists of 15 residues. V was clipped by 0 bases and J by 4 bases; unmatched bases: 3. From germline, CDR1 is SGHRS and CDR2 YFSETQ. The CDR3 DNA is TGCGCCAGCAGCTTGGCACCAGGGGGCGGAAACACCATATATTTT. Amino acids: CASSLAPGGGNTIYF.

V gene TRBV4-3 combines with J gene TRBJ2-7, with 13 bases identical to TRBD2. V was pared by 1 base and J by 3 bases, with 15 bases of the junction left unmatched. The CDR3 contains 20 residues. Germline V gene lookup returns CDR1 LGHNA and CDR2 YSLEER. CDR3 DNA sequence: TGCGCCAGCAGCCAAGGTTGGGACCGATGGACTAGCGGGAGACACTACGAGCAGTACTTC. This gives the protein CASSQGWDRWTSGRHYEQYF.

There are a few counts of this clone. This chain joins TRBV6-2 or TRBV6-3 and TRBJ2-7; 15 bases map to TRBD2. Germline lookup yields CDR1 MNHEY and CDR2 SVGEGT. This CDR3 comprises 18 residues. The J segment lost 2 bases and the V segment lost 2 bases, leaving 7 bases of the junction unmatched. The CDR3 nucleotides read TGTGCCAGCAGTTACGGGACTAGCGGGAGGTCTCCTCCCTACGAGCAGTACTTC. Protein sequence: CASSYGTSGRSPPYEQYF.

The chain employs TRBV7-3 and TRBJ2-1; TRBD1 matches at 8 bases. The V segment lost 0 bases and the J segment 7 bases; nucleotides outside the gene matches: 5. In germline, CDR1 is SGHTA, CDR2 FQGTGA. The CDR3 has 15 residues. CDR3 sequence: CASSLTGQGSNEQFF. In DNA, the CDR3 is TGTGCCAGCAGCTTAACCGGACAGGGCTCAAATGAGCAGTTCTTC. Complete variable domain (other parts from reference TRBV7-3 and TRBJ2-1): GAGVSQTPSNKVTEKGKYVELRCDPISGHTALYWYRQSLGQGPEFLIYFQGTGAADDSGLPNDRFFAVRPEGSVSTLKIQRTERGDSAVYLCASSLTGQGSNEQFFGPGTRLTVL.

The chain couples TRBV6-5 to TRBJ2-7, with 9 bases that match TRBD2. V was pared by 6 bases and J by 6 bases, with 12 bases of the junction left unmatched. Germline lookup yields CDR1 MNHEY and CDR2 SVGAGI. The CDR3 sequence is 15 residues long. CDR3 nucleotide sequence: TGTGCCAGCAGCCTGGTGGTAGCGGGAGCGGGCGAGCAGTACTTC. Residues: CASSLVVAGAGEQYF.

The rearrangement joins TRBV24-1 to TRBJ2-5; the D is unclear. V lost 1 base and J 5 bases, leaving 10 bases between the germline ends. This CDR3 has 14 amino acids. Germline V gene lookup returns CDR1 KGHDR and CDR2 SFDVKD. CDR3 sequence: CATSDFLSSETQYF. CDR3 sequence (DNA): TGTGCCACCAGTGATTTTTTGTCCTCGGAGACCCAGTACTTC.

Points on this clone: A read error may account for a junction end that differs from germline. The CDR3 DNA sequence: TGTGCCAGCAGGAACAGGGGTGACACCGGGGGGCTGTTTTTT. It encodes CASRNRGDTGGLFF. The chain combines TRBV7-2 with TRBJ2-2; D is possibly TRBD1 (7 bases). This CDR3 is 14 amino acids long. Germline CDR1 is SGHTA and CDR2 is FQGNSA.

The V call is TRBV19, the J call TRBJ1-5; TRBD1 aligns across 8 bases. The CDR3 consists of 15 residues. Per the germline V gene, CDR1 is LNHDA and CDR2 is SQIVND (reference sequence). The V segment lost 4 bases and the J segment 6 bases; nucleotides outside the gene matches: 8. CDR3 sequence: CASSTPRGQGQPQHF. The DNA for the CDR3 is TGTGCCAGTAGTACACCCAGGGGGCAAGGTCAGCCCCAGCATTTT.

This sequence joins TRBV5-6 and TRBJ1-2; D uncertain. CDR3 length equals 13 residues. Trimming cost V 4 bases and J 9 bases, with 16 bases left between them. Germline V lookup: CDR1 SGHDT, CDR2 YYEEEE. The CDR3 spells CASSAGRYRSYTF. The DNA of the CDR3 is TGTGCCAGCAGCGCGGGCCGCTATCGGAGCTACACCTTC.

This chain uses TRBV6-5 with TRBJ2-7; tentatively, D is TRBD2 (5 bases). The germline CDR1 and CDR2 sequences are MNHEY and SVGAGI. This CDR3 spans 15 amino acids. Trimming left V 6 bases short and J 2 bases short, with 17 bases between. The CDR3 spells CASRTHDSGTYEQYF. CDR3 coding DNA: TGTGCCAGCAGAACTCATGATTCGGGGACCTACGAGCAGTACTTC.

The chain couples TRBV4-3 to TRBJ2-7, with 8 bases aligning to TRBD1. This CDR3 has 15 residues. Germline values: CDR1 LGHNA, CDR2 YSLEER. Trimming cost V 0 bases and J 4 bases; bases outside gene matches: 5. The CDR3 loop reads CASSQDGQGRYEQYF. DNA for the CDR3: TGCGCCAGCAGCCAAGATGGACAGGGAAGGTACGAGCAGTACTTC.

V and J are TRBV13 and TRBJ1-2; 8 bases are shared with TRBD1. V was clipped by 2 bases and J by 8 bases; unmatched bases: 10. CDR3 length: 15 residues. Germline CDR1 PRHDT, CDR2 FYEKMQ (reference sequence). The CDR3 spells CASSLNPRGRRGYTF. The CDR3 DNA reads as TGTGCCAGCAGCTTAAATCCCAGGGGGCGCCGGGGCTACACCTTC.

V and J are TRBV6-4 and TRBJ1-4; 7 nucleotides line up with TRBD1. The CDR3 totals 13 residues. With V trimmed by 5 bases and J by 12 bases, 9 bases remained unmatched. The germline gives CDR1 MRHNA, CDR2 SNTAGT. This chain's CDR3 is CASSKDRSTELFF. CDR3 sequence (DNA): TGTGCCAGCAGTAAGGACAGGTCGACTGAACTGTTTTTT.

The V call is TRBV18, the J call TRBJ1-5, with D unresolved. V shed 4 bases and J shed 1 base, with 8 bases lying between them. The CDR3 spans 14 residues. The germline V gene encodes CDR1 KGHSH and CDR2 LQKENI. CDR3: CASSQDTSNQPQHF. Here the CDR3 DNA reads TGTGCCAGCTCACAAGACACCAGCAATCAGCCCCAGCATTTT.

The rearrangement uses TRBV11-3 and TRBJ2-5; possibly TRBD1 for D (6 bases). This CDR3 is built from 17 residues. Trimming removed 1 base at V and 4 bases at J, with 19 bases between. The germline gives CDR1 SGHNT, CDR2 YENEEA. The CDR3 region has the DNA TGTGCCAGCAGCTTAGGGGCGGTCGTGGGGGCTGGAGAGACCCAGTACTTC. Protein: CASSLGAVVGAGETQYF.

V usage is TRBV24-1 and J usage is TRBJ1-1; 7 nucleotides line up with TRBD1. The CDR3 sequence is 15 residues long. Germline CDR1 is KGHDR and CDR2 is SFDVKD. The V gene end was trimmed by 9 bases and the J gene end by 0 bases; junction bases not matched to a gene: 9. For the CDR3, the DNA is TGTGCCACCCGGTATCAGACAGGGATGAACACTGAAGCTTTCTTT. Residues: CATRYQTGMNTEAFF.